This record concerns one TCR beta chain sequence. The sample comes from a study of blood T cells in healthy people across ages. The second PCR ran roughly 6 to 12 cycles with a sample-barcoded 5' primer and J-beta primers. TCRdb re-derived calls from the 5' RACE reads in MiXCR, one entry per CDR3 protein. The sample lists hundreds of thousands of distinct CDR3 sequences, approximately 53% occurring once. The junction had 6 bases not matched to a gene; V was cut back by 1 base and J by 0 bases. CDR1 is MGHDK, CDR2 SYGVNS, per germline. The CDR3 covers 16 residues. Sequenced input: blood. The sequence was collected from a man aged 40-55 years in good health. The chain employs TRBV25-1 and TRBJ2-7; TRBD2 matches 7 bases. In DNA form, the CDR3 reads TGTGCCAGCAGTGAATGGGGGGGAGGGAGCTCCTACGAGCAGTACTTC. Protein product: CASSEWGGGSSYEQYF.